This T cell receptor beta chain was found in a study of radiotherapy plus CTLA-4 blockade in lung cancer. Study-level points and caveats: Tumor-origin TCR clones grew in blood after radiotherapy plus ipilimumab.

Assay: immunoSEQ multiplex PCR; the TCRdb copy retains only in-frame clones and omits some. The table has around 100,000 clones, roughly 77% seen once. It was focal radiation plus CTLA-4 blockade with ipilimumab that patients with chemo-refractory metastatic non-small-cell lung cancer received. Germline CDR1 reads SGDLS; CDR2 reads YYNGEE. The CDR3 contains 16 residues. Trimming took 3 bases from V and 8 from J; bases not matched to a gene: 9. Regarding this clone: Antigen: not known.

The sequencing here drew on peripheral blood, taken from a patient treated with radiotherapy plus ipilimumab. The receptor comes from a human donor with non-small cell lung cancer that progressed on radiotherapy plus ipilimumab. Some clones in this sample may be carry-over from other donors' samples. This chain uses TRBV9 with TRBJ2-1; 12 positions agree with TRBD2. The CDR3 protein is CASSAIWTSGVYEQFF. CDR3 DNA sequence: TGTGCCAGCAGCGCGATTTGGACTAGCGGGGTCTATGAGCAGTTCTTC.